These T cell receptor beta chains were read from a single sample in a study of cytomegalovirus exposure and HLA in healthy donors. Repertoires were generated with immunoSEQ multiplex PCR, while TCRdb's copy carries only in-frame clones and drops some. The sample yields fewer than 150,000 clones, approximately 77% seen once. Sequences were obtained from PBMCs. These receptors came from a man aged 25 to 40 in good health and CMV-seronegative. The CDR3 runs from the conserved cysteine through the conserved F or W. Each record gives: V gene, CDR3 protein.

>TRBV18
CASSPASGRLNEQFF
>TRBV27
CASAGTSIGNEQFF
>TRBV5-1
CASSPAGGDTQYF
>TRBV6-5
CASSYAASGTDTQYF
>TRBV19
CASSPLGQGDNYGYTF
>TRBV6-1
CASSESGNPHPEQYF
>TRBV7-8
CASSLGGTTHTDTQYF
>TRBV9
CASSVEGTSDNEQFF
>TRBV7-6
CASSPGQGRSGANVLTF
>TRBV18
CASSPPSGQWREQYF
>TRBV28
CASSLSQGGSGNTIYF
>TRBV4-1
CASSQMVAGGYEQYF
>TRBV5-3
CARSSGDRGRNEQYF
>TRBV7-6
CASSERAGGVTDTQYF
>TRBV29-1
CSVNSGSTDEQFF
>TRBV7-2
CASSLGTGGEQYF
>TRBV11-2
CASSLDGAGGAVDTQYF
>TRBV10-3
CAIRLAGGPDEQFF
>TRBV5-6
CASSHIAEKNTGELFF
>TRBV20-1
CSARDNYEQYF
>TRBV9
CASSVEPGGTEQFF
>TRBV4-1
CASSQEGRVTDTQYF
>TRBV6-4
CASSEGSGSADTQYF
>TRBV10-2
CATGHLPTGELFF
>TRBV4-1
CASSHSVASNQPQHF
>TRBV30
CAWSPGGGNQPQHF